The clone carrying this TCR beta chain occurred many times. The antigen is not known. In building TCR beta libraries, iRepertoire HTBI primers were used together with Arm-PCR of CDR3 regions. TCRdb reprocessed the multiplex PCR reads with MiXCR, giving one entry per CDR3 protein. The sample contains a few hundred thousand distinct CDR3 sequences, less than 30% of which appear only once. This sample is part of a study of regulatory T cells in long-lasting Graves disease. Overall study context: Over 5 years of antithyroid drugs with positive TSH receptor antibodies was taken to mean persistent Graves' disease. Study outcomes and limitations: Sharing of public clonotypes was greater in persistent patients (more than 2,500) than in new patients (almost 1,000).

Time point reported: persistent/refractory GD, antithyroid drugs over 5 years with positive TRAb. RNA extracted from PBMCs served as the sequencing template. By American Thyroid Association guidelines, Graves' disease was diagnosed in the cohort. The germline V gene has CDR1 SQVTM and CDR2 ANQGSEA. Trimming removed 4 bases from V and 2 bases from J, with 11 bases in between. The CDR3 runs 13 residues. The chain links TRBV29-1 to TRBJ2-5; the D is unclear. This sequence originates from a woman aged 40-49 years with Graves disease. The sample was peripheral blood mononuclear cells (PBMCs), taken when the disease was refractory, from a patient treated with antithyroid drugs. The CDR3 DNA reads TGCAGCGTTGTATGGCGGCCTCAAGAGACCCAGTACTTC. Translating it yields CSVVWRPQETQYF.